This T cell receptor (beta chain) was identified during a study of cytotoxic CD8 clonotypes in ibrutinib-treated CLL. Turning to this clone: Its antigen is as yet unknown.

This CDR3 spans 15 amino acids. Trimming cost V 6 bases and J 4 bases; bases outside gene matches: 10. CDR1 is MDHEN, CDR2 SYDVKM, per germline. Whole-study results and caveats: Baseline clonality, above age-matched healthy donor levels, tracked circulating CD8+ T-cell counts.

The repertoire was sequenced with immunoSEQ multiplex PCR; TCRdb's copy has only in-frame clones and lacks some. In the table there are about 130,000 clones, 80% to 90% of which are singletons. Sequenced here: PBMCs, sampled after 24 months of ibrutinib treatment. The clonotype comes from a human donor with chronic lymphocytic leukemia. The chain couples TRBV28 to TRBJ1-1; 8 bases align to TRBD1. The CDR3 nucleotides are TGTGCCAGCAGCCCCCACGGACAGGGTGCCACTGAAGCTTTCTTT. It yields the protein CASSPHGQGATEAFF.